What follows are 27 T cell receptor beta chains derived from one specimen sequenced in a study of blood T cell repertoires in COVID-19. Clones were read by immunoSEQ multiplex PCR, and TCRdb kept only the in-frame ones, dropping some. In the table there are approximately 400,000 clones, around 87% of which are singletons. Material: PBMCs or T cells enriched from blood (not recorded which). These receptors all stem from a man aged 25-40 years who had recovered from COVID-19.

The rearrangement joins TRBV18 to TRBJ1-1; a weak D match, TRBD1 (6 bases). V dropped 1 base and J dropped 6 bases, with 9 bases sitting between them. The CDR3 covers 13 residues. Germline V CDR1 and CDR2: KGHSH, LQKENI. The CDR3 DNA is TGTGCCAGCTCACCACTCGACAGGCCTGAAGCTTTCTTT. Protein: CASSPLDRPEAFF.

Turning to this clone: The same CDR3 is also encoded by other DNA sequences in this sample. This rearrangement joins TRBV9 to TRBJ1-1; tentatively, D is TRBD1 (5 bases). From germline, CDR1 is SGDLS and CDR2 YYNGEE. V was cut by 8 bases and J by 1 base, with 12 bases left in between. The CDR3 has 13 residues. The CDR3 spells CASSQGQNTEAFF. The CDR3 DNA follows: TGTGCCAGTTCTCAGGGCCAGAACACTGAAGCTTTCTTT.

A single count supports this clone. The chain carries TRBV7-2 and TRBJ2-7; a possible D gene is TRBD1 (6 bases). Trimming stripped 0 bases from V and 2 bases from J, with 11 bases between. CDR3 length: 15 amino acids. Germline values: CDR1 SGHTA, CDR2 FQGNSA. CDR3 sequence reads: CASSLAGTTAYEQYF. The DNA for the CDR3 is TGTGCCAGCAGCTTAGCCGGGACAACCGCCTACGAGCAGTACTTC.

This clone was found a few times. This chain connects TRBV4-2 to TRBJ1-2, with D hard to call. Trimming took off 0 bases at V and 8 bases at J, with 7 bases between the two ends. Germline lookup yields CDR1 LGHNA and CDR2 YNFKEQ. This CDR3 contains 12 residues. This CDR3 reads CASSQEEGGYTF. DNA for the CDR3: TGTGCCAGCAGCCAAGAGGAGGGCGGCTACACCTTC.

The chain links TRBV10-1 to TRBJ2-3; D is uncertain. The CDR3 contains 15 residues. CDR1 and CDR2 from the germline V gene are WNHNN and SYGVQD (reference sequence). V lost 3 bases, J lost 0 bases, and 10 bases lay in between. Written as DNA, the CDR3 is TGCGCCAGCAGTGATTTTATTCCTAGCACAGATACGCAGTATTTT. The encoded protein is CASSDFIPSTDTQYF.

Many counts were recorded for this clone. The chain is built from TRBV10-3 and TRBJ1-2; the D gene is possibly TRBD1 (5 bases). This CDR3 has 12 residues. Trimming pared 5 bases from V and 4 bases from J, leaving 8 bases between. The germline gives CDR1 ENHRY, CDR2 SYGVKD. CDR3 region: CAISPQGYGYTF. CDR3 nucleotide sequence: TGTGCCATCAGTCCGCAGGGCTATGGCTACACCTTC.

This chain joins TRBV25-1 and TRBJ1-5, with TRBD1 as a possible D gene (5 bases). The CDR3 has 14 residues. Germline V gene sequence: CDR1 MGHDK, CDR2 SYGVNS. V was clipped by 4 bases and J by 6 bases, with 13 bases between them. The CDR3: CASSGQGFTQPQHF. CDR3 sequence (DNA): TGTGCCAGCAGTGGGCAGGGATTTACTCAGCCCCAGCATTTT.

This clone was picked up a small number of times. The chain joins TRBV12-5 to TRBJ2-7; TRBD1 matches 12 bases. Germline V gives CDR1 LGHNT, CDR2 FRNRAP. The junction had 6 bases not matched to a gene; V was cut back by 7 bases and J by 5 bases. CDR3 size: 14 residues. The CDR3 sequence: CASAPGQGADEQYF. Written as DNA, the CDR3 is TGTGCTAGTGCACCGGGACAGGGGGCGGACGAGCAGTACTTC. Combining the CDR3 with reference TRBV12-5 and TRBJ2-7 gives the whole variable domain DARVTQTPRHKVTEMGQEVTMRCQPILGHNTVFWYRQTMMQGLELLAYFRNRAPLDDSGMPKDRFSAEMPDATLATLKIQPSEPRDSAVYFCASAPGQGADEQYFGPGTRLTVT.

The chain is built from TRBV10-3 and TRBJ1-4; D gene unclear. The CDR3 is 13 amino acids. Looked up from germline, CDR1 is ENHRY and CDR2 is SYGVKD. Trimming stripped 3 bases from V and 8 bases from J, with 10 bases between. The CDR3 here is CAISDSPVEKLFF. The CDR3, as DNA: TGTGCCATCAGTGATAGTCCCGTCGAAAAACTGTTTTTT.

The chain recombines TRBV29-1 with TRBJ1-1; 7 bases are a match to TRBD1. CDR1 and CDR2 (germline): SQVTM, ANQGSEA. V dropped 6 bases and J dropped 11; count of bases not matched to a gene: 15. CDR3 size: 13 residues. Here the CDR3 DNA reads TGCAGCGTCCCTTCTCGGGACAGCCTGGGGGCTTTCTTT. Translation gives CSVPSRDSLGAFF.

The chain has TRBV5-1 and TRBJ2-5; TRBD2 matches 11 bases. The CDR3 contains 16 residues. Looked up from germline, CDR1 is SGHRS and CDR2 is YFSETQ. With V trimmed by 7 bases and J by 2 bases, 10 bases remained unmatched. CDR3 sequence (DNA): TGCGCCAGCGGCCCAGGTGCTAGCGGGGGGCAAGAGACCCAGTACTTC. Residues: CASGPGASGGQETQYF.

This clone was detected once. This sequence joins TRBV29-1 and TRBJ1-2, with D hard to call. The CDR3 runs to 14 residues. Germline V lookup: CDR1 SQVTM, CDR2 ANQGSEA. Trimming cost V 2 bases and J 4 bases, with 14 bases left between them. CDR3 sequence reads: CSVEITGVLYGYTF. CDR3 bases: TGCAGCGTTGAAATTACCGGGGTTCTCTATGGCTACACCTTC.

V usage is TRBV4-3 and J usage is TRBJ1-4; TRBD1 matches 8 bases. CDR3 length equals 15 residues. Trimming removed 3 bases from V and 8 bases from J; junction bases left unmatched: 8. Germline V gives CDR1 LGHNA, CDR2 YSLEER. This CDR3 is CASSQDREVMEKLFF. The CDR3, as DNA: TGCGCCAGCAGCCAGGACAGGGAGGTGATGGAAAAACTGTTTTTT.

In nucleotides, the CDR3 is TGTGCCATCAGTGAGGGGCACACTGAAGCTTTCTTT. Amino acid sequence: CAISEGHTEAFF. The V gene is TRBV10-3, the J gene TRBJ1-1; D gene uncertain. Germline lookup yields CDR1 ENHRY and CDR2 SYGVKD. This CDR3 region has 12 residues. V lost 2 bases to trimming and J lost 3 bases, with 4 bases between them.

J is TRBJ2-7 and V is TRBV5-1; 9 nucleotides match TRBD1. CDR3 length: 14 residues. The germline gives CDR1 SGHRS, CDR2 YFSETQ. V shed 2 bases, J shed 3 bases, and the junction held 3 bases outside the gene matches. The CDR3 nucleotides read TGCGCCAGCAGCTTACAGGGGGCGTACTACGAGCAGTACTTC. Protein: CASSLQGAYYEQYF.

J is TRBJ1-2 and V is TRBV11-2, with TRBD1 as a possible D gene (6 bases). Trimming stripped 6 bases from V and 4 bases from J, with 9 bases between. Germline CDR1 SGHAT, CDR2 FQNNGV. The CDR3 runs to 12 residues. The CDR3 protein is CASSEGVYGYTF. DNA for the CDR3: TGTGCCAGCAGTGAGGGGGTCTATGGCTACACCTTC.

This clone was counted only a few times. The rearrangement joins TRBV11-2 to TRBJ1-4; D unresolved. CDR1 is SGHAT, CDR2 FQNNGV, per germline. CDR3 length equals 16 residues. Trimming stripped 3 bases from V and 0 bases from J, with 11 bases between. The CDR3 region is CASSLTPLATNEKLFF. DNA for the CDR3: TGTGCCAGCAGCTTGACACCTTTAGCAACTAATGAAAAACTGTTTTTT.

The gene calls are TRBV30 and TRBJ1-6, with D tentatively TRBD1 (6 bases). From germline, CDR1 is GTSNPN and CDR2 SVGIG (reference sequence). V lost 0 bases and J 8 bases, leaving 11 bases between the germline ends. The CDR3 contains 14 residues. CDR3 region: CAWSVIPGDSPLHF. In nucleotides, the CDR3 is TGTGCCTGGAGTGTAATCCCAGGGGATTCACCCCTCCACTTT.

This chain connects TRBV27 to TRBJ1-2; D uncertain. CDR1 MNHEY and CDR2 SMNVEV come from the germline V gene (reference sequence). The CDR3 totals 14 residues. The V and J ends lost 6 bases and 4 bases respectively, with 15 bases between them. The CDR3 bases are TGTGCCAGCAGCACCGGGTCCATAGGCTATGGCTACACCTTC. Residues: CASSTGSIGYGYTF.

This chain joins TRBV7-2 and TRBJ2-7, with a tentative D call TRBD2 (5 bases). The length of the CDR3 is 11 residues. Germline V gives CDR1 SGHTA, CDR2 FQGNSA. Trimming took off 4 bases at V and 7 bases at J, with 8 bases between the two ends. The CDR3 region has the DNA TGTGCCAGCAGCTCCCGGGGAGAGCAGTACTTC. This translates into CASSSRGEQYF.

The chain couples TRBV14 to TRBJ1-2; no definite D call. The V end was cut by 4 bases, the J end by 0 bases, with 12 bases between. This CDR3 comprises 15 residues. The germline V gene has CDR1 SGHDN and CDR2 FVKESK. The CDR3 is CASSPRGKANYGYTF. For the CDR3, the DNA is TGTGCCAGCAGCCCCAGAGGTAAAGCTAACTATGGCTACACCTTC.

The chain carries TRBV5-1 and TRBJ1-6; D perhaps matches TRBD1 (5 bases). The CDR3 loop spans 15 amino acids. Trimming took off 1 base at V and 7 bases at J, with 12 bases between the two ends. Germline CDR1 and CDR2: SGHRS and YFSETQ. Written as DNA, the CDR3 is TGCGCCAGCAGCTTGTGGGGGGGAAACAATTCACCCCTCCACTTT. It codes for CASSLWGGNNSPLHF. The variable domain in full, with the rest retrieved from reference TRBV5-1 and TRBJ1-6, is KAGVTQTPRYLIKTRGQQVTLSCSPISGHRSVSWYQQTPGQGLQFLFEYFSETQRNKGNFPGRFSGRQFSNSRSEMNVSTLELGDSALYLCASSLWGGNNSPLHFGNGTRLTVT.

The genes are TRBV30 and TRBJ2-5, with TRBD2 matching over 7 bases. CDR1 is GTSNPN and CDR2 is SVGIG in the germline V gene (reference sequence). V was clipped by 2 bases and J by 1 base; unmatched bases: 4. CDR3 length: 14 amino acids. The CDR3 DNA sequence: TGTGCCTGGAGTTTGGGGGGGGGCCAAGAGACCCAGTACTTC. Translation: CAWSLGGGQETQYF. The entire variable domain, with the rest obtained from reference TRBV30 and TRBJ2-5, is as follows: SQTIHQWPATLVQPVGSPLSLECTVEGTSNPNLYWYRQAAGRGLQLLFYSVGIGQISSEVPQNLSASRPQDRQFILSSKKLLLSDSGFYLCAWSLGGGQETQYFGPGTRLLVL.

The J gene is TRBJ1-1, the V gene TRBV4-1; 10 bases are a match to TRBD1. Per the germline V gene, CDR1 is MGHRA and CDR2 is YSYEKL. The V gene end was trimmed by 1 base and the J gene end by 0 bases; junction bases not matched to a gene: 8. This CDR3 has 18 amino acids. The chain's CDR3 is CASSQGSGTGEMNTEAFF. As DNA, the CDR3 is TGCGCCAGCAGCCAAGGATCCGGGACAGGGGAAATGAACACTGAAGCTTTCTTT.

The chain has TRBV7-9 and TRBJ2-2; 10 nucleotides match TRBD2. Germline V gene data show CDR1 as SEHNR and CDR2 as FQNEAQ (reference sequence). V shed 7 bases and J 2 bases; nucleotides not matched to a gene: 7. The CDR3 extends over 16 amino acids. The DNA for the CDR3 is TGTGCCAGCATCTCGAGCGGGGGGGCCAACACCGGGGAGCTGTTTTTT. This translates into CASISSGGANTGELFF.

The chain links TRBV30 to TRBJ1-5, with D hard to call. V was clipped by 2 bases and J by 4 bases, with 9 bases between them. The CDR3 runs to 13 residues. Germline V CDR1 and CDR2: GTSNPN, SVGIG (reference sequence). CDR3 DNA: TGTGCCTGGAGTATACAGTTAAATCAGCCCCAGCATTTT. Translation gives CAWSIQLNQPQHF.

This chain connects TRBV12-3 or TRBV12-4 to TRBJ1-2; 7 positions agree with TRBD1. V gave up 5 bases and J gave up 8 bases; unmatched junction bases: 2. This CDR3 contains 11 residues. This CDR3 is CASSTGVGYTF. The DNA for the CDR3 is TGTGCCAGCAGTACAGGGGTAGGCTACACCTTC.